This TCR beta chain was retrieved from a study of T-cell reconstitution after alpha-beta-depleted transplantation in children. The library targeted TCRbeta and was prepared with unique molecular identifiers. One entry per CDR3 protein results from TCRdb running MiXCR on the PCR reads. The sample consists of approximately 270,000 distinct CDR3 sequences, approximately 24% of them appearing once. This clonotype showed up just a few times. This clonotype originated in a female patient aged 2-9 years who had a stem cell transplant for congenital amegakaryocytic thrombocytopenia, so the T cells may come from the graft donor. The material sequenced was PBMCs, mostly from graft donor cells, taken 360 days after TCRalphabeta/CD19-depleted stem cell transplant.

The CDR3 region has the DNA TGTGCCAGCAGTTATGATGTTTCGAACACCGGGGAGCTGTTTTTT. This encodes CASSYDVSNTGELFF. J is TRBJ2-2 and V is TRBV6-5; no definite D call. The CDR3 covers 15 residues. The germline CDR1 and CDR2 sequences are MNHEY and SVGAGI. V was clipped by 3 bases and J by 0 bases, with 8 bases between them.